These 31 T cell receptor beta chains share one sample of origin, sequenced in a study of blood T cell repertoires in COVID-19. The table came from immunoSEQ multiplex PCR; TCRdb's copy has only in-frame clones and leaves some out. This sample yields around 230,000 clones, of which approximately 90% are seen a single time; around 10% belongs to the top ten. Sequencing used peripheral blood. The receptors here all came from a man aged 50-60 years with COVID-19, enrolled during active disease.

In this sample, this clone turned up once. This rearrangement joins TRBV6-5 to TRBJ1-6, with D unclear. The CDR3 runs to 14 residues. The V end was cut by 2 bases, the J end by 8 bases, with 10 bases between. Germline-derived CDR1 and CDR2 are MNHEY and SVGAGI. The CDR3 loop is CASSYGEGDSPLHF. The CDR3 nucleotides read TGTGCCAGCAGTTACGGGGAGGGAGATTCACCCCTCCACTTT.

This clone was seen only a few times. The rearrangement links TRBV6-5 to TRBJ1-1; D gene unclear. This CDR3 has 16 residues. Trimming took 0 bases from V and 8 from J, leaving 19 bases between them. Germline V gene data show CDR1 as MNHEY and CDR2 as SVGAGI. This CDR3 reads CASSYSRVGPGKEAFF. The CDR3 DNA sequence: TGTGCCAGCAGTTACTCGAGGGTCGGTCCAGGAAAGGAAGCTTTCTTT.

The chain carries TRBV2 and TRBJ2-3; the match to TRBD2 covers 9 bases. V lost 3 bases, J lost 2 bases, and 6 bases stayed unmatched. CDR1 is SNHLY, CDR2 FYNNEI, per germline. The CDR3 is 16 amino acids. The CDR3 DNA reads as TGTGCCAGCAGTGACGGGCTAGCGGGATACACAGATACGCAGTATTTT. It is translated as CASSDGLAGYTDTQYF.

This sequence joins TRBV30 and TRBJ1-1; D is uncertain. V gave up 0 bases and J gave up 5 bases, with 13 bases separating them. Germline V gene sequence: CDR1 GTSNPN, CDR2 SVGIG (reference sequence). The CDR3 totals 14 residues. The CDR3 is CAWSVEEVSTEAFF. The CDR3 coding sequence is TGTGCCTGGAGTGTAGAAGAGGTGTCAACTGAAGCTTTCTTT. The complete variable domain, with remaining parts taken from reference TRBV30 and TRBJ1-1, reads SQTIHQWPATLVQPVGSPLSLECTVEGTSNPNLYWYRQAAGRGLQLLFYSVGIGQISSEVPQNLSASRPQDRQFILSSKKLLLSDSGFYLCAWSVEEVSTEAFFGQGTRLTVV.

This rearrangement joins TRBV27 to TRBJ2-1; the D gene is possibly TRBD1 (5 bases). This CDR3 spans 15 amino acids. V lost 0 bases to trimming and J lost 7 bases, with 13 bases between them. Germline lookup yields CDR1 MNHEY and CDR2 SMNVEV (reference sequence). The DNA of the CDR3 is TGTGCCAGCAGTTTATCCGCAGGGCGGTGGAATGAGCAGTTCTTC. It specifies CASSLSAGRWNEQFF.

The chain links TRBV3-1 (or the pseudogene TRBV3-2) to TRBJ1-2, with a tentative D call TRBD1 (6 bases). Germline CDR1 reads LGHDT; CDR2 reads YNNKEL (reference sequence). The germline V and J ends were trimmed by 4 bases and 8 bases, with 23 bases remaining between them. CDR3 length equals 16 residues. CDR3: CASSLEADRPSSGYTF. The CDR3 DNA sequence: TGTGCCAGCAGCCTAGAAGCGGACAGACCATCTTCCGGCTACACCTTC.

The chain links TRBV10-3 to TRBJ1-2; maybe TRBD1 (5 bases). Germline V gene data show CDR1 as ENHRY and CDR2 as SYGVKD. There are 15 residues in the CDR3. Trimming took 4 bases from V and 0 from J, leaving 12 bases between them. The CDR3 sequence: CAISGDGGTNYGYTF. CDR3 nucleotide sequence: TGTGCCATCAGTGGGGACGGGGGAACTAACTATGGCTACACCTTC.

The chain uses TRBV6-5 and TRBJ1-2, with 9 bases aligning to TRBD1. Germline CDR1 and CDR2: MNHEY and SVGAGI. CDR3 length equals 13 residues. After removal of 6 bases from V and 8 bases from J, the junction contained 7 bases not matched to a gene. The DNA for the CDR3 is TGTGCCAGCAGCCCCGGGACAGGGACCGGCTACACCTTC. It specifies CASSPGTGTGYTF.

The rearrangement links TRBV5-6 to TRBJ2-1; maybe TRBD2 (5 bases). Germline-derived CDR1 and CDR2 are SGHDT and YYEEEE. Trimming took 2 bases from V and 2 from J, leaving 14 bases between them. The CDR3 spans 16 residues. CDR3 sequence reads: CASSLSGLGAYNEQFF. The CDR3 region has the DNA TGTGCCAGCAGCTTAAGCGGACTCGGAGCCTACAATGAGCAGTTCTTC.

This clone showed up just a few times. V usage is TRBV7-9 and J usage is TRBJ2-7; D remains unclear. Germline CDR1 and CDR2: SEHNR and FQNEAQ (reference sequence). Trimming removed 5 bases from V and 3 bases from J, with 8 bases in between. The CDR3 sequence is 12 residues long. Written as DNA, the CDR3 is TGTGCCAGCAGCGGGCAGATCTACGAGCAGTACTTC. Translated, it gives CASSGQIYEQYF.

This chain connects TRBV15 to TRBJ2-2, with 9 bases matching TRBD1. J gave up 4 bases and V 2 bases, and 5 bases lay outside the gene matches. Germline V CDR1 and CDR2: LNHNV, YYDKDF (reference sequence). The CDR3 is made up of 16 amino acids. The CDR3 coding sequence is TGTGCCACCAGCAGACCGGGACAGGGAGCCACCGGGGAGCTGTTTTTT. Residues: CATSRPGQGATGELFF. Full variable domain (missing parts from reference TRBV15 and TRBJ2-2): DAMVIQNPRYQVTQFGKPVTLSCSQTLNHNVMYWYQQKSSQAPKLLFHYYDKDFNNEADTPDNFQSRRPNTSFCFLDIRSPGLGDTAMYLCATSRPGQGATGELFFGEGSRLTVL.

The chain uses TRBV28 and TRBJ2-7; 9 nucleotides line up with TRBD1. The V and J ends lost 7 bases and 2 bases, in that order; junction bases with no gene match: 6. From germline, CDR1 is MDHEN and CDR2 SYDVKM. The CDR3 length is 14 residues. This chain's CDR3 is CASKPGQGTYEQYF. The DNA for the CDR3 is TGTGCCAGCAAACCGGGACAGGGCACCTACGAGCAGTACTTC.

Here the CDR3 DNA reads TGTGCCAGCAGCCCCCGGGACAGACGTAGGAATGAGCAGTTCTTC. Translating it yields CASSPRDRRRNEQFF. This chain joins TRBV5-6 and TRBJ2-1; 7 bases agree with TRBD1. The CDR3 extends over 15 amino acids. Germline V gives CDR1 SGHDT, CDR2 YYEEEE. Unmatched junction bases numbered 11, after V lost 4 bases and J lost 7 bases.

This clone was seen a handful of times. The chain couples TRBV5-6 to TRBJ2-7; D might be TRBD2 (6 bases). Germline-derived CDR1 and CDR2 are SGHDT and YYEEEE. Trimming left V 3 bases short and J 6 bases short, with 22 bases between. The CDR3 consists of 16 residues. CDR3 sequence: CASSYSTGLLSLEQYF. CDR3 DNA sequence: TGTGCCAGCAGCTACTCCACGGGACTTCTCTCCCTCGAGCAGTACTTC.

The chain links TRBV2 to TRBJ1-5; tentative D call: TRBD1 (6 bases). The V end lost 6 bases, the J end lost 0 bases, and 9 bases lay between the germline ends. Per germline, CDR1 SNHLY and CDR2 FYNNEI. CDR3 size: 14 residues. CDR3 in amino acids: CASSRQVSNQPQHF. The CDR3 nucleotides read TGTGCCAGCAGCAGACAGGTTAGCAATCAGCCCCAGCATTTT.

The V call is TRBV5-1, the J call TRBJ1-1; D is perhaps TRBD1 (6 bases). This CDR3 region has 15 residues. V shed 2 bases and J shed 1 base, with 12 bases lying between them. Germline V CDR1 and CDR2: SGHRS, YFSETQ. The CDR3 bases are TGCGCCAGCAGCTTAACGGGACACACGAACACTGAAGCTTTCTTT. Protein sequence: CASSLTGHTNTEAFF.

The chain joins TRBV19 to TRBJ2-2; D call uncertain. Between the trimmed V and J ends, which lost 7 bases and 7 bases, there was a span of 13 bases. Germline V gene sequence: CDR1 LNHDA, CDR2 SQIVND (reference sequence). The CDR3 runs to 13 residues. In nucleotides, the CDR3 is TGTGCCAGTACCCGTGGCCGGGTCGGGGAGCTGTTTTTT. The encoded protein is CASTRGRVGELFF. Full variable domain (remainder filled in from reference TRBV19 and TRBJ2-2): DGGITQSPKYLFRKEGQNVTLSCEQNLNHDAMYWYRQDPGQGLRLIYYSQIVNDFQKGDIAEGYSVSREKKESFPLTVTSAQKNPTAFYLCASTRGRVGELFFGEGSRLTVL.

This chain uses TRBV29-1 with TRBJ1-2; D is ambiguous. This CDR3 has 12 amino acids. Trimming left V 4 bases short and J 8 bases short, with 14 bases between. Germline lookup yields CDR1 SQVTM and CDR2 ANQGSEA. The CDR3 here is CSVGLPLAGYTF. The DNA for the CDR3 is TGCAGCGTTGGGCTCCCCCTGGCAGGCTACACCTTC.

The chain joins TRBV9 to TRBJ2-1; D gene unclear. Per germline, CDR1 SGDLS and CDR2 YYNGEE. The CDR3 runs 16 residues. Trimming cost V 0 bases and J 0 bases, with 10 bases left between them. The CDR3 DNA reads TGTGCCAGCAGCGTAGGCCTAATACGCTCCTACAATGAGCAGTTCTTC. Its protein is CASSVGLIRSYNEQFF.

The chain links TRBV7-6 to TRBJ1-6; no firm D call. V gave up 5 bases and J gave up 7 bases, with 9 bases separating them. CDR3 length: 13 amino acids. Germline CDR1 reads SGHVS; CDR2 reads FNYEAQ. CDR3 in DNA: TGTGCCAGCAGCCCCGGTCGGAATTCACCCCTCCACTTT. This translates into CASSPGRNSPLHF.

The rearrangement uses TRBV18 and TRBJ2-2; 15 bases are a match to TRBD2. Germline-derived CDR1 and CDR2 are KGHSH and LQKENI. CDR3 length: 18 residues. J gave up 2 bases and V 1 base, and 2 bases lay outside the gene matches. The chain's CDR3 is CASSPRGLAGGNTGELFF. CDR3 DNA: TGTGCCAGCTCACCACGGGGACTAGCGGGAGGAAACACCGGGGAGCTGTTTTTT.

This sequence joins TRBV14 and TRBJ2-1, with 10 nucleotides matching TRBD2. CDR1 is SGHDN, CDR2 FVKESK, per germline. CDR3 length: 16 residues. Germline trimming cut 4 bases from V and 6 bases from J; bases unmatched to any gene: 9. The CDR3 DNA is TGTGCCAGCAGCCGAGAGCGGGGGGGCTGGGGCAATGAGCAGTTCTTC. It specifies CASSRERGGWGNEQFF.

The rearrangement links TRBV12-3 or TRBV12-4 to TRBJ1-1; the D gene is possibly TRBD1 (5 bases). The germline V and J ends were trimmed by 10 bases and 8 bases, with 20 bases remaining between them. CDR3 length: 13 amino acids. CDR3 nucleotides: TGTGCCACCCACCGGGGGGATGGTAGGGAAGCTTTCTTT. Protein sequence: CATHRGDGREAFF.

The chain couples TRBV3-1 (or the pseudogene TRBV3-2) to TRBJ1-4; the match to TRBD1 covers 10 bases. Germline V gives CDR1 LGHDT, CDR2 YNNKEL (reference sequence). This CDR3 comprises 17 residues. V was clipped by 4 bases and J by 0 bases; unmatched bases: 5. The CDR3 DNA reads TGTGCCAGCAGCCTTGGGACAGGGGAGGCAACTAATGAAAAACTGTTTTTT. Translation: CASSLGTGEATNEKLFF.

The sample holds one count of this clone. The CDR3 protein is CASSGQGLGYNEQFF. DNA for the CDR3: TGTGCCAGCAGCGGACAGGGTTTAGGGTACAATGAGCAGTTCTTC. This chain joins TRBV7-8 and TRBJ2-1; 8 positions match TRBD1. The length of the CDR3 is 15 residues. V gave up 5 bases and J gave up 4 bases; unmatched junction bases: 7. Germline loops: CDR1 SGHVS, CDR2 FQNEAQ.

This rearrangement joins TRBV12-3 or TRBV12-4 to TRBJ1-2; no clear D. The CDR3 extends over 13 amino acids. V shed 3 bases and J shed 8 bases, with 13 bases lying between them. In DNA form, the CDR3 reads TGTGCCAGCAGTTTTCAGAACCTGCGGGGCTACACCTTC. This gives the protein CASSFQNLRGYTF.

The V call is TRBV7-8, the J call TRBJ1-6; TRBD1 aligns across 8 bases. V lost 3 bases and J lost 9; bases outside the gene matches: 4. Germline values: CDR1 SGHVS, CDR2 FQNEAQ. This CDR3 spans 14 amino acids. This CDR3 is CASSFDRGGSPLHF. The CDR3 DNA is TGTGCCAGCAGCTTTGACAGGGGCGGTTCACCCCTCCACTTT.

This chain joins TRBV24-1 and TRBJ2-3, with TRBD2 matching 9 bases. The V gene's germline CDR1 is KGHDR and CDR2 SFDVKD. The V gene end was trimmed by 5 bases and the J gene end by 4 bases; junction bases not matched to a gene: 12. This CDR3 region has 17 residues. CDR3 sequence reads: CATSGTTGIAGADTQYF. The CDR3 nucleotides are TGTGCCACCAGTGGTACGACTGGCATAGCGGGGGCAGATACGCAGTATTTT.

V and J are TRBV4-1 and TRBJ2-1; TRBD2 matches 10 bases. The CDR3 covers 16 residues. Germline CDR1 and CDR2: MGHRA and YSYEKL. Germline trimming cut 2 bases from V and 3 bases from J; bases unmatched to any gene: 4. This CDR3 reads CASSQYGTSDYNEQFF. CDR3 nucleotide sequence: TGCGCCAGCAGCCAATACGGGACTAGCGACTACAATGAGCAGTTCTTC.

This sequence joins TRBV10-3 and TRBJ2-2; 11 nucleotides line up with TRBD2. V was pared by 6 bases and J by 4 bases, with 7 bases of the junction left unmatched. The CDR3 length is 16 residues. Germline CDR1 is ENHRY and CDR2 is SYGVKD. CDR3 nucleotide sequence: TGTGCCATCAGCGAAATAGCGGGAGGGAGCACCGGGGAGCTGTTTTTT. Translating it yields CAISEIAGGSTGELFF.

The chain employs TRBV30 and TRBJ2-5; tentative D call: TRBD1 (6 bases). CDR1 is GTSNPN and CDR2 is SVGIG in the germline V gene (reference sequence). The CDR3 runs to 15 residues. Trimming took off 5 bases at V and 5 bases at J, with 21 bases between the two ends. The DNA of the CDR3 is TGTGCCTGGGATTTAGGACAGAGCAGCTTGGAGACCCAGTACTTC. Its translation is CAWDLGQSSLETQYF. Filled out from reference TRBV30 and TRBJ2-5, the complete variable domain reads SQTIHQWPATLVQPVGSPLSLECTVEGTSNPNLYWYRQAAGRGLQLLFYSVGIGQISSEVPQNLSASRPQDRQFILSSKKLLLSDSGFYLCAWDLGQSSLETQYFGPGTRLLVL.